These T cell receptor beta chains were read from a single sample in a study of blood T cell repertoires in COVID-19. Repertoires were generated with immunoSEQ multiplex PCR, while TCRdb's copy carries only in-frame clones and drops some. The data show 330,000 or so clones, roughly 87% seen once. Sequenced sample: PBMCs or T cells enriched from blood (not recorded which). The receptors originated from a woman between 25 and 40 years old who had recovered from COVID-19. CDR3s include the opening cysteine and the closing phenylalanine or tryptophan. D genes are given only for firm matches. Only part of the rows carry a size: once, few, many, or a class if the clone is expanded.

d_gene	v_gene	abundance	j_gene	CDR3nt	CDR3aa
NA	TRBV18	NA	TRBJ1-1	TGTGCCAGCTCAGAAAAGCGGGATTTCACTGAAGCTTTCTTT	CASSEKRDFTEAFF
TRBD1	TRBV24-1	NA	TRBJ1-2	TGTGCCACCAGTGATGTCGGACAGGGTAACTATGGCTACACCTTC	CATSDVGQGNYGYTF
TRBD1	TRBV5-8	NA	TRBJ1-1	TGTGCCGGGGGACAGGTTGACACTGAAGCTTTCTTT	CAGGQVDTEAFF
NA	TRBV11-3	NA	TRBJ2-1	TGTGCCAGCAGCTTAGTGCAAGCGGGCGCAGTTTCCAATGAGCAGTTCTTC	CASSLVQAGAVSNEQFF
NA	TRBV28	NA	TRBJ1-2	TGTGCCAGCAGTCGGTGGAGCTATGGCTACACCTTC	CASSRWSYGYTF
TRBD1	TRBV5-4	NA	TRBJ1-1	TGTGCCAGCAGCTCTGGGACAGGGTTGAACACTGAAGCTTTCTTT	CASSSGTGLNTEAFF
NA	TRBV6-5	NA	TRBJ2-7	TGTGCCAGCAGTTACGTCCAGGGCTCCTACGAGCAGTACTTC	CASSYVQGSYEQYF
TRBD2	TRBV4-1	NA	TRBJ2-2	TGCGCCAGCAGCCAAGAAGGGACTAGCGGGAGGCCCGGGGAGCTGTTTTTT	CASSQEGTSGRPGELFF
NA	TRBV4-1	NA	TRBJ1-3	TGCGCCAGCAGCCAAGCTCCCCCGCTGGTGGGCCCTGGAAACACCATATATTTT	CASSQAPPLVGPGNTIYF
NA	TRBV6-5	few	TRBJ1-1	TGTGCCAGCAGCTCATCCAAGAATTACAAGTATGAAGCTTTCTTT	CASSSSKNYKYEAFF
NA	TRBV11-2	NA	TRBJ1-5	TGTGCCAGCAGCTTCAACGGTAATCAGCCCCAGCATTTT	CASSFNGNQPQHF
TRBD2	TRBV3-1/TRBV3-2	NA	TRBJ2-5	TGTGCCAGCAGCCAAGGACTAGCGGAAGAGACCCAGTACTTC	CASSQGLAEETQYF
NA	TRBV6-5	NA	TRBJ2-7	TGTGCCAGCAGTTACGGTCAGGCCGGCAACGAGCAGTACTTC	CASSYGQAGNEQYF
NA	TRBV3-1/TRBV3-2	few	TRBJ2-7	TGTGCCAGCAGTGAGGCGGGTCCATCCTACGAGCAGTACTTC	CASSEAGPSYEQYF
NA	TRBV6-5	NA	TRBJ2-3	TGTGCCAGCAGACCATCTGCGAACACAGATACGCAGTATTTT	CASRPSANTDTQYF
NA	TRBV27	NA	TRBJ1-2	TGTGCCAGCAGTCCTGCCGTGACAGGATCACTGGGCTACACCTTC	CASSPAVTGSLGYTF
NA	TRBV3-1/TRBV3-2	NA	TRBJ1-2	TGTGCCAGCAGCCCGGGACTGGGGCGAGGAGGCTACACCTTC	CASSPGLGRGGYTF
TRBD2	TRBV4-2	NA	TRBJ2-2	TGTGCCAGCACCGGGGGGACGTCGGGTGTTAGGGAGCTGTTTTTT	CASTGGTSGVRELFF
NA	TRBV21-1	once	TRBJ2-1	TGTGCCAGCAGCAAAGCGGAGCCTTACAATGAGCAGTTCTTC	CASSKAEPYNEQFF
TRBD1	TRBV28	NA	TRBJ2-7	TGTGCCAGTAAGCCGGGACAGGGGTTATACGAGCAGTACTTC	CASKPGQGLYEQYF
TRBD1	TRBV2	NA	TRBJ2-1	TGTGCCAGTAGACAACTCTCAACAGGGGACAGGGGGCACAATGAGCAGTTCTTC	CASRQLSTGDRGHNEQFF
NA	TRBV19	NA	TRBJ1-6	TGTGCCAGTAGTATAGAGGCCAGGGAAGGCTCACCCCTCCACTTT	CASSIEAREGSPLHF
TRBD1	TRBV5-6	NA	TRBJ2-1	TGTGCCAGCAGCGAAACGGGACAGGGGGCCGATGAGCAGTTCTTC	CASSETGQGADEQFF
NA	TRBV28	NA	TRBJ1-1	TGTGCCAGCAGAAACAGGGTCTCGAACACTGAAGCTTTCTTT	CASRNRVSNTEAFF
NA	TRBV3-1/TRBV3-2	NA	TRBJ1-6	TGTGCCAGCAGCCAAGAAGCAGGGGCGAGTAATTCACCCCTCCACTTT	CASSQEAGASNSPLHF
TRBD2	TRBV4-2	NA	TRBJ2-7	TGTGCCAGCAGCCAAGATATCAGCGGGGGGATCTACGAGCAGTACTTC	CASSQDISGGIYEQYF
TRBD1	TRBV5-4	NA	TRBJ1-2	TGTGCCAGCAGCTTGGAACAGGGGTTTGGCTACACCTTC	CASSLEQGFGYTF
TRBD1	TRBV28	NA	TRBJ2-7	TGTGCCAGCAGAACCGGGACAGCCATTGAGCAGTACTTC	CASRTGTAIEQYF
NA	TRBV27	NA	TRBJ1-1	TGTGCCAGCAGTTTTCGGCGCGCTGCGGATGAAGCTTTCTTT	CASSFRRAADEAFF
TRBD2	TRBV7-8	NA	TRBJ2-2	TGTGCCAGCACACCGGGACTAGCGTCTCGGGAGCTGTTTTTT	CASTPGLASRELFF
TRBD2	TRBV2	NA	TRBJ2-1	TGTGCCAGCAGTGAAAGCTTAGCGGGAGTACGCAATGAGCAGTTCTTC	CASSESLAGVRNEQFF
NA	TRBV3-1/TRBV3-2	NA	TRBJ2-1	TGTGCCAGCAGCCAAGATCGGGACTCCTACAATGAGCAGTTCTTC	CASSQDRDSYNEQFF
NA	TRBV7-3	once	TRBJ2-5	TGTGCCAGCAGTCTCGTTCAAGAGACCCAGTACTTC	CASSLVQETQYF
TRBD2	TRBV28	NA	TRBJ2-7	TGTGCCAGCAGTCCCCTGGGACTAGCGGTCTACGAGCAGTACTTC	CASSPLGLAVYEQYF
NA	TRBV7-6	NA	TRBJ2-2	TGTGCCAGCAGCTTTGGGGGGTCCGGGGAGCTGTTTTTT	CASSFGGSGELFF
NA	TRBV7-9	NA	TRBJ1-4	TGTGCCAGCAGCAAGCCAGTGGGCGAAAAACTGTTTTTT	CASSKPVGEKLFF
TRBD2	TRBV6-2/TRBV6-3	NA	TRBJ2-7	TGTGCCAGCAGCGGACTAGCGGGAGGGCTAGAGCAGTACTTC	CASSGLAGGLEQYF
TRBD1	TRBV10-3	once	TRBJ2-5	TGTGCCATCAGGGGGACAGCCCAAGAGACCCAGTACTTC	CAIRGTAQETQYF
NA	TRBV7-8	NA	TRBJ1-5	TGTGCCAGCAGCTCCCCCCGGCGGGGGAGCAATCAGCCCCAGCATTTT	CASSSPRRGSNQPQHF
NA	TRBV19	NA	TRBJ1-1	TGTGCCAGTAGTATAGATTGGACTGGCACTGAAGCTTTCTTT	CASSIDWTGTEAFF
TRBD1	TRBV7-8	NA	TRBJ2-7	TGTGCCAGCAGCTCTCTGGGGGACAGGGCGAGCTCCTACGAGCAGTACTTC	CASSSLGDRASSYEQYF
TRBD1	TRBV7-9	NA	TRBJ2-7	TGTGCCAGCAGCACAACAGGGGGTGCTTACGAGCAGTACTTC	CASSTTGGAYEQYF
NA	TRBV9	NA	TRBJ2-1	TGTGCCAGCAGCGTCGGGGCAGGGGAGCGGGGTGAGCAGTTCTTC	CASSVGAGERGEQFF
TRBD2	TRBV5-1	NA	TRBJ2-5	TGCGCCAGCAGCTTTGGACTAGCGGGAGGGCCTGTCCGGGAGACCCAGTACTTC	CASSFGLAGGPVRETQYF
TRBD1	TRBV19	once	TRBJ1-5	TGTGCCAGTAGTGCGGACAGGGAAAGTCAGCCCCAGCATTTT	CASSADRESQPQHF
TRBD2	TRBV2	NA	TRBJ2-2	TGTGCCAGCAGTGATGGGGGAGGGCGCACCGGGGAGCTGTTTTTT	CASSDGGGRTGELFF
NA	TRBV6-5	NA	TRBJ1-1	TGTGCCAGCAGTTCCTCGCTCGGGGGGACTGAAGCTTTCTTT	CASSSSLGGTEAFF
TRBD1	TRBV19	NA	TRBJ2-7	TGTGCCAGTACCCAGTATCCCGGACAGGGGGTCAACGAGCAGTACTTC	CASTQYPGQGVNEQYF
NA	TRBV3-1/TRBV3-2	NA	TRBJ2-3	TGTGCCAGCAGCCTCTTAGATACGCAGTATTTT	CASSLLDTQYF